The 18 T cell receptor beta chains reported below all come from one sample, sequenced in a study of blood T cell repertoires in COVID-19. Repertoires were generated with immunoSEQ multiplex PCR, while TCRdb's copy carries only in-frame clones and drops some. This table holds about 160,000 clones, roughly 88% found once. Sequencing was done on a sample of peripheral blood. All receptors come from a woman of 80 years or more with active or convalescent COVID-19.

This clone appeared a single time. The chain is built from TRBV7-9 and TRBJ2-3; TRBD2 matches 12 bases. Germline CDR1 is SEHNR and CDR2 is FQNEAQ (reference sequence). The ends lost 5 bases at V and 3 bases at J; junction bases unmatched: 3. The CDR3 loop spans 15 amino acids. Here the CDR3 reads CASSLGTSGTDTQYF. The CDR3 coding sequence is TGTGCCAGCAGCCTAGGGACTAGCGGGACAGATACGCAGTATTTT. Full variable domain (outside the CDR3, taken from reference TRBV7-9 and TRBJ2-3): DTGVSQNPRHKITKRGQNVTFRCDPISEHNRLYWYRQTLGQGPEFLTYFQNEAQLEKSRLLSDRFSAERPKGSFSTLEIQRTEQGDSAMYLCASSLGTSGTDTQYFGPGTRLTVL.

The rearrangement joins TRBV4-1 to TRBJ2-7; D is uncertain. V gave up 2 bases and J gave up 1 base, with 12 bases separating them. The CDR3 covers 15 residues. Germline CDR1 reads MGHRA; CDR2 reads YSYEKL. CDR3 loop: CASSQLREMSYEQYF. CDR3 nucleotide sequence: TGCGCCAGCAGCCAACTCCGAGAGATGTCCTACGAGCAGTACTTC.

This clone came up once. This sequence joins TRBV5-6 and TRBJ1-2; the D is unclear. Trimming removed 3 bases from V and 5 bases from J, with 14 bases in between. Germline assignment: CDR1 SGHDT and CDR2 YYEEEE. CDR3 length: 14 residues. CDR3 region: CASSSGGSGYGYTF. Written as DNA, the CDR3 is TGTGCCAGCAGCTCGGGAGGGAGCGGGTATGGCTACACCTTC.

As DNA, the CDR3 is TGTGCCTGGAGTGCGCAGGGCCCCCAGCATTTT. Amino acid sequence: CAWSAQGPQHF. V is TRBV30 and J is TRBJ1-5; D perhaps matches TRBD1 (5 bases). Trimming left V 1 base short and J 10 bases short, with 8 bases between. The CDR3 runs to 11 residues. Germline V CDR1 and CDR2: GTSNPN, SVGIG (reference sequence).

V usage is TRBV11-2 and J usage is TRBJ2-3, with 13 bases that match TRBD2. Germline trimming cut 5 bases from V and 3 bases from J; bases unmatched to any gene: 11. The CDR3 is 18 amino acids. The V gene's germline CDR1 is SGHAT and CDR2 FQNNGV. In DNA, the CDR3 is TGTGCCAGCAGCCTAACTAGCGGGGGGGCCACTTCGACAGATACGCAGTATTTT. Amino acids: CASSLTSGGATSTDTQYF.

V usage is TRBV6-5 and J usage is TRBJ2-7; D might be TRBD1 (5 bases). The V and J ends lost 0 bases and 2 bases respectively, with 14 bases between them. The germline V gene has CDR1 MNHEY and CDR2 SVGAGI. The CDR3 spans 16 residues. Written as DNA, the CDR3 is TGTGCCAGCAGTTACTCGAGTCCAGGGCGGACCTACGAGCAGTACTTC. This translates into CASSYSSPGRTYEQYF.

In nucleotides, the CDR3 is TGCGCCAGCAGCTTCACAGGGGCGAACACTGAAGCTTTCTTT. Its translation is CASSFTGANTEAFF. The chain joins TRBV5-1 to TRBJ1-1, with 7 bases identical to TRBD1. The trim removed 2 bases at V and 1 base at J, leaving 2 bases unmatched. CDR1 and CDR2 (germline): SGHRS, YFSETQ. The length of the CDR3 is 14 residues.

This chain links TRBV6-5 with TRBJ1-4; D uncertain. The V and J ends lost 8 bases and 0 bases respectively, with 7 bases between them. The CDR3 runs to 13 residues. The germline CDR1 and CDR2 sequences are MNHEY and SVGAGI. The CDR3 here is CASGPPTNEKLFF. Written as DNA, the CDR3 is TGTGCCAGCGGGCCCCCAACTAATGAAAAACTGTTTTTT.

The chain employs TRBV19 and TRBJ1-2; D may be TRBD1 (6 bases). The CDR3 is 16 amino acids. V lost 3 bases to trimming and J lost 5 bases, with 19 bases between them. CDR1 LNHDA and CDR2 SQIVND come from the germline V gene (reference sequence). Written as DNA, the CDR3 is TGTGCCAGTAGTATGCCCGTGGGGGCGATGGAGTATGGCTACACCTTC. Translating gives CASSMPVGAMEYGYTF.

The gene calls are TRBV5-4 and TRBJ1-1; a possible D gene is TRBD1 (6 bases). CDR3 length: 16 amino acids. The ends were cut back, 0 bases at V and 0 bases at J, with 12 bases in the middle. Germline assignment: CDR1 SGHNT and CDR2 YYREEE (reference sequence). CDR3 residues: CASSLGQGLMNTEAFF. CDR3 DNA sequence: TGTGCCAGCAGCTTGGGGCAGGGGCTCATGAACACTGAAGCTTTCTTT.

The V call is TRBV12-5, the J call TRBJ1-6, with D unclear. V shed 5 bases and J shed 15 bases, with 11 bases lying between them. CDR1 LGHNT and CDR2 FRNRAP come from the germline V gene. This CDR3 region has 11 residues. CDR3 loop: CASGPNGILHF. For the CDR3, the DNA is TGTGCTAGTGGTCCTAACGGGATCCTCCACTTT. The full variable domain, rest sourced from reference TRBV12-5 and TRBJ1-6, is DARVTQTPRHKVTEMGQEVTMRCQPILGHNTVFWYRQTMMQGLELLAYFRNRAPLDDSGMPKDRFSAEMPDATLATLKIQPSEPRDSAVYFCASGPNGILHFGNGTRLTVT.

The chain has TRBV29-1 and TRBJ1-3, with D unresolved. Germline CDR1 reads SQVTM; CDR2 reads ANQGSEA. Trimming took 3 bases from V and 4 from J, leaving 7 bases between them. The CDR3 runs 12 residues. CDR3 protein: CSVDGNGNTIYF. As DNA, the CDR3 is TGCAGCGTTGACGGGAACGGAAACACCATATATTTT.

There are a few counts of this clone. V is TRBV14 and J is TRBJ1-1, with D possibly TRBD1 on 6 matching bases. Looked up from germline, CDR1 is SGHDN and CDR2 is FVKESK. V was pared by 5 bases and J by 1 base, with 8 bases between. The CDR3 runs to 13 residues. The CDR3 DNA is TGTGCCAGCAGCTGGGGGCCGAACACTGAAGCTTTCTTT. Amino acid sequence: CASSWGPNTEAFF.

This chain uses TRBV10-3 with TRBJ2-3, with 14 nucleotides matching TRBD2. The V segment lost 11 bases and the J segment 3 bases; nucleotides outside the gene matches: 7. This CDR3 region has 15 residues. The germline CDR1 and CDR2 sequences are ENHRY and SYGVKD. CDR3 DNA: TGTGCCGCCGGGACTAGCGGGGGCCTAACAGATACGCAGTATTTT. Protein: CAAGTSGGLTDTQYF.

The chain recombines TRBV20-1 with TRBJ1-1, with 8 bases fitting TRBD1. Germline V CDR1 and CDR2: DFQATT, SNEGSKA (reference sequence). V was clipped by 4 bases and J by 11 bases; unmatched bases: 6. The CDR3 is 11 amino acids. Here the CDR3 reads CSAIRGRKAFF. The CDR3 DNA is TGCAGTGCTATCAGGGGGCGAAAGGCTTTCTTT.

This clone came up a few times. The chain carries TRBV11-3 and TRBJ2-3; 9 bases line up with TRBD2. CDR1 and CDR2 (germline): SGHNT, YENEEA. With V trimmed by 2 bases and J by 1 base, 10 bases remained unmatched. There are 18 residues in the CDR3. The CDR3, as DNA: TGTGCCAGCAGCTTATGGTCTAGCGGGGTGTACGGCACAGATACGCAGTATTTT. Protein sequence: CASSLWSSGVYGTDTQYF.

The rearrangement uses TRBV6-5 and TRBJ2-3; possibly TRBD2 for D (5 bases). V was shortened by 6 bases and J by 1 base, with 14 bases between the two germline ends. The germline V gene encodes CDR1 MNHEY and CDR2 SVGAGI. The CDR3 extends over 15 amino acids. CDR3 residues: CASRRRLVGTDTQYF. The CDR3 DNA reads TGTGCCAGCAGGCGGAGGCTAGTCGGCACAGATACGCAGTATTTT.

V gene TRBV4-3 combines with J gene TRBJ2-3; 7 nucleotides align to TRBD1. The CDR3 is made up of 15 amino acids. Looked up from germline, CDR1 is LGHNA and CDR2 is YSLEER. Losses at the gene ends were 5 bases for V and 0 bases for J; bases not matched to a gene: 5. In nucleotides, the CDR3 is TGCGCCAGCAGCACCGGACAGGCGAGCACAGATACGCAGTATTTT. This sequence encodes CASSTGQASTDTQYF.